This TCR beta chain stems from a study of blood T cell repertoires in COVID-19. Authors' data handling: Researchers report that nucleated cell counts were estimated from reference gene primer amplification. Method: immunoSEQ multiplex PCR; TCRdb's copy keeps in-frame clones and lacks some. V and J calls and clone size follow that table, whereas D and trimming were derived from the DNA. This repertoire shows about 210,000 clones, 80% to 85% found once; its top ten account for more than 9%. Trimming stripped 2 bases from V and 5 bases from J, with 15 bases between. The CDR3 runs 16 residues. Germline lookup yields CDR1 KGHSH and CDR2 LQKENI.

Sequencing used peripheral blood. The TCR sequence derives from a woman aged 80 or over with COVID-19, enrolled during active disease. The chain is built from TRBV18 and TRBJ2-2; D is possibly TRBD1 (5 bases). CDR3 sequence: CASSPKGAIGTGELFF. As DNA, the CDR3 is TGTGCCAGCTCACCAAAAGGGGCCATTGGGACCGGGGAGCTGTTTTTT.